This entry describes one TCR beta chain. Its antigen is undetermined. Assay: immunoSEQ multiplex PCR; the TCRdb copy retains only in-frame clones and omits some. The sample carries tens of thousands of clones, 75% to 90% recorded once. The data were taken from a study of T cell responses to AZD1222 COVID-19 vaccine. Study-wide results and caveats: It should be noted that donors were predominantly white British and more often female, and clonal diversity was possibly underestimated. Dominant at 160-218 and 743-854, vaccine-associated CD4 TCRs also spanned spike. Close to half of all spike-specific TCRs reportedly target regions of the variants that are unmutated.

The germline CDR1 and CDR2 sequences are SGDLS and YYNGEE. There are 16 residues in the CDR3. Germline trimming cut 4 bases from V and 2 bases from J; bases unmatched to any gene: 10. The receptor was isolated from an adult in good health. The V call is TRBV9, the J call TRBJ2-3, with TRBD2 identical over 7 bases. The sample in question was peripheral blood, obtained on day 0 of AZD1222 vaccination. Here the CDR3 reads CASSPAGGSITDTQYF. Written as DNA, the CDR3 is TGTGCCAGCAGCCCCGCAGGCGGGAGTATCACAGATACGCAGTATTTT.